This T cell receptor (beta chain) is from a study of control samples from healthy donors and cancer patients. The protocol was immunoSEQ multiplex PCR, while the TCRdb copy is restricted to in-frame clones and leaves out a portion. The data show roughly 150,000 clones, just over 85% seen once. The CDR3 spans 14 residues. With 2 bases removed from V and 3 bases from J, the gap between germline ends came to 7 bases. Germline V gene lookup returns CDR1 SEHNR and CDR2 FQNEAQ (reference sequence). The chain uses TRBV7-9 and TRBJ2-2, with D possibly TRBD2 on 6 matching bases. The clonotype originates from a man between 18 and 35 years old in good health. Sequenced material: blood. The CDR3 DNA reads as TGTGCCAGCAGCTTATCGGGGGACACCGGGGAGCTGTTTTTT. It codes for CASSLSGDTGELFF.